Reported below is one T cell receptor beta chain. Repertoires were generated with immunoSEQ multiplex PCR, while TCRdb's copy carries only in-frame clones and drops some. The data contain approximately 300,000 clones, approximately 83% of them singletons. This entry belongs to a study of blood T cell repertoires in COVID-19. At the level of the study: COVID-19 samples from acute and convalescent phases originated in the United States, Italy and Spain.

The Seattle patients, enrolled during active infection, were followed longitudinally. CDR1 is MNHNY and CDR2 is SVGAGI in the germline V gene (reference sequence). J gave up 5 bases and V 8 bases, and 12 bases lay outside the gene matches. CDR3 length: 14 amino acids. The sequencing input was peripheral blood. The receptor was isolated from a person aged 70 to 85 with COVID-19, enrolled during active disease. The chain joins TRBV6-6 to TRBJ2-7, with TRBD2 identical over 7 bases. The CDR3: CASDLPGLTDEQYF. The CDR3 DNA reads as TGTGCCAGCGACCTCCCGGGACTAACAGACGAGCAGTACTTC.